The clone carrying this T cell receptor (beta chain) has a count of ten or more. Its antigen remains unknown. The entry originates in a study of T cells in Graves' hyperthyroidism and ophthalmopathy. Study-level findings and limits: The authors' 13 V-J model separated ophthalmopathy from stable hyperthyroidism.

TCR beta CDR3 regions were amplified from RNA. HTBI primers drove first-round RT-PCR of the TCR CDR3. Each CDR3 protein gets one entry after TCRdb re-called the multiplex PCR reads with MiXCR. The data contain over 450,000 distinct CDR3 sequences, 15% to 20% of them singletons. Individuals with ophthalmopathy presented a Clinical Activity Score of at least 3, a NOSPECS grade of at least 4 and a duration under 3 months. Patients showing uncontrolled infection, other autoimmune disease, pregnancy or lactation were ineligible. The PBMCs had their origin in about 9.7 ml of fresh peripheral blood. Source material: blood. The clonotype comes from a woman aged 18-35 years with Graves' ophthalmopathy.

DNA of the CDR3: TGTGCCAGCAGGCAGGGGGCACGAGACACCGGGGAGCTGTTTTTT. It yields the protein CASRQGARDTGELFF. This sequence joins TRBV28 and TRBJ2-2; 8 nucleotides agree with TRBD1. Germline V gene lookup returns CDR1 MDHEN and CDR2 SYDVKM. Trimming at V came to 6 bases and at J to 3 bases, leaving 6 bases not matched to a gene. The CDR3 is 15 residues long.